This T cell receptor (beta chain) comes out of a study of cytomegalovirus exposure and HLA in healthy donors. Germline loops: CDR1 MDHEN, CDR2 SYDVKM. Trimming removed 2 bases from V and 4 bases from J; junction bases left unmatched: 2. The length of the CDR3 is 14 residues. Primers: 60 Vbeta forward and 13 Jbeta reverse. Here immunoSEQ multiplex PCR was the method, and the copy in TCRdb shows in-frame clones only, minus some. The top ten hold 4% to 6% of the sample, which has roughly 140,000 clones, approximately 77% seen once. As concerns this clone: Its cognate antigen is unknown.

General study results and limits: Altogether, 150 to 200 TCR beta chains were recorded as cytomegalovirus-associated.

The rearrangement joins TRBV28 to TRBJ1-2, with 9 bases matching TRBD1. This TCR came from a woman in her forties or fifties in good health and CMV-seronegative. Sample: PBMCs. The CDR3 protein is CASSLEDRGYGYTF. CDR3 bases: TGTGCCAGCAGTTTAGAGGACAGGGGCTATGGCTACACCTTC.